The next 14 T cell receptor beta chains were all read from a single sample in a study of molecular identifiers for immune sequencing clone quantification. From the PCR reads, TCRdb called clonotypes with MiXCR, one entry per CDR3 protein. The sample holds approximately 500,000 distinct CDR3 sequences, around 25% seen once. Source material: naive CD8+ T cells from blood, with Jurkat cell RNA spiked in. Subset meaning: FACS-sorted CD8+CD4-CCR7+CD45RA+ naive T cells. Receptor source: a human donor in good health. Some libraries in this study had Jurkat cell RNA spiked in.

This clonotype appeared a few times. This chain connects TRBV20-1 to TRBJ2-3; TRBD1 might be the D (7 bases). Germline V gene lookup returns CDR1 DFQATT and CDR2 SNEGSKA (reference sequence). The CDR3 covers 19 residues. Trimming removed 0 bases at V and 0 bases at J, with 22 bases between. This chain's CDR3 is CSARDGAGGGRTSTDTQYF. The DNA of the CDR3 is TGCAGTGCTAGAGATGGGGCAGGGGGAGGACGGACTAGCACAGATACGCAGTATTTT.

This clonotype was seen a handful of times. The chain joins TRBV19 to TRBJ1-2; D ambiguous. Trimming took off 5 bases at V and 5 bases at J, with 18 bases between the two ends. CDR3 length equals 15 residues. Germline values: CDR1 LNHDA, CDR2 SQIVND (reference sequence). DNA of the CDR3: TGTGCCAGTAGTCCCCTCCCGGCAAGCCCGTATGGCTACACCTTC. Protein sequence: CASSPLPASPYGYTF.

Of note for this clonotype: Possible read error: a much larger clone is one base away. It is unclear where the CDR3 begins or ends on the DNA, so no DNA is shown, and the CDR3 is as TCRdb lists it. The V gene is TRBV29-1, the J gene TRBJ2-5; no check of the table's D call, TRBD2, against the DNA was made. The CDR3 sequence runs 14 residues, both termini included. CDR1 is SQVTM and CDR2 is ANQGSEA in the germline V gene. The CDR3 protein is CSVAPGALGETPYF.

The rearrangement uses TRBV19 and TRBJ2-2; 7 bases agree with TRBD1. V gave up 3 bases and J gave up 4 bases; unmatched junction bases: 8. The CDR3 is made up of 16 amino acids. Germline values: CDR1 LNHDA, CDR2 SQIVND (reference sequence). As DNA, the CDR3 is TGTGCCAGTAGTATTGTGGACAGGTCGGGCACCGGGGAGCTGTTTTTT. Its protein product is CASSIVDRSGTGELFF.

This clonotype was counted a few times. This CDR3 is CAWSVALTDTQYF. For the CDR3, the DNA is TGTGCCTGGAGTGTGGCACTCACAGATACGCAGTATTTT. The V and J genes are TRBV30 and TRBJ2-3, with no clear D. V lost 0 bases, J lost 2 bases, and 6 bases lay in between. From germline, CDR1 is GTSNPN and CDR2 SVGIG (reference sequence). The CDR3 is 13 residues long. The full variable domain, in which reference TRBV30 and TRBJ2-3 provide the parts outside the CDR3, is SQTIHQWPATLVQPVGSPLSLECTVEGTSNPNLYWYRQAAGRGLQLLFYSVGIGQISSEVPQNLSASRPQDRQFILSSKKLLLSDSGFYLCAWSVALTDTQYFGPGTRLTVL.

This clonotype was picked up many times. The J gene is TRBJ2-3, the V gene TRBV27, with 11 bases identical to TRBD2. This CDR3 spans 16 amino acids. Trimming took 1 base from V and 4 from J; bases not matched to a gene: 4. Germline CDR1 MNHEY, CDR2 SMNVEV (reference sequence). CDR3 sequence reads: CASSLLGTSGPDTQYF. DNA of the CDR3: TGTGCCAGCAGTTTATTGGGGACTAGCGGCCCAGATACGCAGTATTTT.

The chain combines TRBV10-3 with TRBJ1-1; 9 bases agree with TRBD1. Per germline, CDR1 ENHRY and CDR2 SYGVKD. The CDR3 runs 14 residues. The ends lost 3 bases at V and 5 bases at J; junction bases unmatched: 4. The CDR3 region is CAISEPGQGTEAFF. In DNA form, the CDR3 reads TGTGCCATCAGTGAACCGGGACAGGGAACTGAAGCTTTCTTT.

This clonotype was observed a few times. The J gene is TRBJ1-1, the V gene TRBV7-9, with a tentative D call TRBD1 (6 bases). CDR1 is SEHNR and CDR2 is FQNEAQ in the germline V gene (reference sequence). CDR3 length equals 14 residues. The ends were cut back, 5 bases at V and 5 bases at J, with 15 bases in the middle. The CDR3 DNA sequence: TGTGCCAGCAGCCTAGGATGGGGGCCGACTGAAGCTTTCTTT. Translating it yields CASSLGWGPTEAFF.

This clonotype was found many times. The chain couples TRBV7-3 to TRBJ2-1; TRBD1 matches 8 bases. This CDR3 spans 15 amino acids. CDR1 is SGHTA, CDR2 FQGTGA, per germline. J lost 6 bases, V lost 2 bases, and 6 bases had no gene match. This chain's CDR3 is CASSLGSGGLNEQFF. Here the CDR3 DNA reads TGTGCCAGCAGCTTAGGGTCAGGGGGCCTCAATGAGCAGTTCTTC. Complete variable domain (other parts from reference TRBV7-3 and TRBJ2-1): GAGVSQTPSNKVTEKGKYVELRCDPISGHTALYWYRQSLGQGPEFLIYFQGTGAADDSGLPNDRFFAVRPEGSVSTLKIQRTERGDSAVYLCASSLGSGGLNEQFFGPGTRLTVL.

This chain uses TRBV9 with TRBJ1-3; D gene ambiguous. The germline V gene has CDR1 SGDLS and CDR2 YYNGEE. The V gene lost 0 bases and the J gene lost 0 bases, with 7 bases spanning the gap. This CDR3 is 15 amino acids long. This CDR3 is CASSVDLSSGNTIYF. In nucleotides, the CDR3 is TGTGCCAGCAGCGTAGATCTCTCCTCTGGAAACACCATATATTTT.

This clonotype was detected a few times. The chain employs TRBV13 and TRBJ2-1, with D unresolved. V was pared by 0 bases and J by 9 bases, with 9 bases between. This CDR3 has 13 residues. CDR1 PRHDT and CDR2 FYEKMQ come from the germline V gene (reference sequence). The CDR3 sequence: CASSLGFTIEQFF. The CDR3 DNA reads TGTGCCAGCAGCTTAGGATTTACCATTGAGCAGTTCTTC.

The chain combines TRBV12-3 or TRBV12-4 with TRBJ2-5; D is possibly TRBD1 (5 bases). CDR3 length: 14 amino acids. V lost 6 bases and J 5 bases, leaving 16 bases between the germline ends. CDR3 amino acids: CASRQGHSGETQYF. The CDR3 region has the DNA TGTGCCAGCAGACAAGGACACTCTGGGGAGACCCAGTACTTC.

V usage is TRBV4-3 and J usage is TRBJ2-2; 8 bases align to TRBD2. The CDR3 extends over 17 amino acids. Unmatched junction bases numbered 6, after V lost 0 bases and J lost 3 bases. From germline, CDR1 is LGHNA and CDR2 YSLEER. The chain's CDR3 is CASSQEVAGTDTGELFF. In nucleotides, the CDR3 is TGCGCCAGCAGCCAAGAGGTAGCGGGGACCGACACCGGGGAGCTGTTTTTT.

This rearrangement joins TRBV5-6 to TRBJ2-1, with TRBD1 identical over 11 bases. The CDR3 runs 14 residues. Trimming cost V 4 bases and J 9 bases; bases outside gene matches: 6. The germline V gene has CDR1 SGHDT and CDR2 YYEEEE. Here the CDR3 reads CASSPGTGGFEQFF. The CDR3 DNA reads as TGTGCCAGCAGCCCAGGGACAGGGGGATTTGAGCAGTTCTTC.